This T cell receptor beta chain was recovered during a study of blood T cell repertoires in COVID-19. Across the study: T cells, B-cell-depleted T cells, or PBMCs supplied cDNA or gDNA.

CDR1 DFQATT and CDR2 SNEGSKA come from the germline V gene (reference sequence). The length of the CDR3 is 14 residues. V was trimmed by 3 bases and J by 0 bases, leaving 9 bases between them. Enrollees, about 18 to 89 years old, lived in fewer than 25 US areas. Cohorts were assigned according to the clinical history that participants reported. All recovered Cohort 3 donors got two negative PCRs, got clearance, or saw symptom resolution. The repertoire was sequenced with immunoSEQ multiplex PCR; TCRdb's copy has only in-frame clones and lacks some. Altogether 200,000 to 250,000 clones are present, 86% being singletons, with the ten largest covering around 2.1%.

The sequenced material came from PBMCs or T cells enriched from blood (not recorded which). The chain links TRBV20-1 to TRBJ2-4, with D possibly being TRBD2 (5 bases). This TCR came from a woman aged 50 to 60 who had recovered from COVID-19. The CDR3 nucleotides are TGCAGTGCTAGTAGCGCCTTAGCCAAAAACATTCAGTACTTC. The encoded protein is CSASSALAKNIQYF.